This T cell receptor beta chain was identified in a study of T cells in Graves' hyperthyroidism and ophthalmopathy. Amplification targeted TCR beta CDR3 regions from RNA transcripts. During a first-round RT-PCR of the TCR CDR3, the HTBI primer set was used. TCRdb re-analysed the multiplex PCR reads in MiXCR, keeping a single row per CDR3 protein. Of about 640,000 distinct CDR3 sequences in the sample, approximately 14% were seen once. The study based diagnoses on clinical symptoms, serum thyroxine and TRAb, thyroid ultrasound and orbital computed tomography. This receptor was identified in a woman aged 45 to 65 with Graves' ophthalmopathy. The sample comprised blood.

The DNA of the CDR3 is TGTGCCAGCAACAACCCCAACTATGGCTACACCTTC. It translates to CASNNPNYGYTF. The V and J genes are TRBV6-2 or TRBV6-3 and TRBJ1-2; D is unclear. CDR1 and CDR2 (germline): MNHEY, SVGEGT. V lost 7 bases to trimming and J lost 2 bases, with 8 bases between them. The CDR3 covers 12 residues.